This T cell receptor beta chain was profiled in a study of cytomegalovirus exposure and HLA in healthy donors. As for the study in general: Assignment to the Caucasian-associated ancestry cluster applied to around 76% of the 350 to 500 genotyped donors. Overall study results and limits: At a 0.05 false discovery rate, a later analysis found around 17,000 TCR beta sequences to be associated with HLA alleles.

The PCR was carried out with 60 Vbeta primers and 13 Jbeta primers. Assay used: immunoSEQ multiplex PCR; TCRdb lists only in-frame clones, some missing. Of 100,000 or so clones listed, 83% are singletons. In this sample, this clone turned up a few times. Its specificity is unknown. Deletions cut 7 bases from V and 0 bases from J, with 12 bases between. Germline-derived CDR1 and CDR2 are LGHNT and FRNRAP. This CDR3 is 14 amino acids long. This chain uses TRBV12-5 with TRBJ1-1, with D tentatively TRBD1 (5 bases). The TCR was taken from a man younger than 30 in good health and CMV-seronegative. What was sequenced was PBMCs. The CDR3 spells CASVLTVMNTEAFF. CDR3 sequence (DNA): TGTGCTAGTGTCCTGACAGTTATGAACACTGAAGCTTTCTTT.